The clone carrying this T cell receptor (beta chain) was picked up many times. What it binds is unknown. The entry originates in a study of CD8 T cells in ankylosing spondylitis. Each CDR3 protein gets one entry after TCRdb re-called the 5' RACE reads with MiXCR. Among under 300,000 distinct CDR3 sequences listed, around 11% were seen once. Study-wide results and limits: From matched ankylosing spondylitis synovial fluid, disease-linked clones were reportedly recovered at significantly enriched levels.

V lost 1 base and J lost 1, with 10 bases in between. The CDR3 totals 15 residues. Per the germline V gene, CDR1 is SGHTA and CDR2 is FQGNSA. The receptor comes from a male donor with ankylosing spondylitis or in good health (not recorded which). Sequenced material: blood, either unsorted or a sorted T cell fraction (not recorded which). The chain combines TRBV7-2 with TRBJ2-5, with a tentative D call TRBD2 (5 bases). DNA for the CDR3: TGTGCCAGCAGCTTAGTCAGCGGAATCCAAGAGACCCAGTACTTC. Protein sequence: CASSLVSGIQETQYF.